This TCR beta chain was captured by sequencing in a study of cytomegalovirus exposure and HLA in healthy donors. General observations from the study: Common viral pathogens seemed, in a later analysis, to connect with several of the most significant clusters.

Details on this clone: The antigen is unknown.

This CDR3 has 14 amino acids. Germline lookup yields CDR1 SNHLY and CDR2 FYNNEI. PCR was performed using 60 Vbeta and 13 Jbeta primers. Using immunoSEQ multiplex PCR, the repertoire was profiled, and TCRdb retains in-frame clones only, with some absent. The sample consists of under 200,000 clones, around 79% of them appearing once. J is TRBJ2-5 and V is TRBV2; 7 bases match TRBD2. The assigned J gene may be wrong: the sequence end matches TRBJ2-7 better. Sequenced: PBMCs. The sequence came from a woman between 50 and 59 years old in good health and CMV-seronegative. In DNA, the CDR3 is TGTGCCAGCGGGGGGGGGACTTCCTCCTACGAGCAGTACTTC. Translation gives CASGGGTSSYEQYF.